The rows below give T cell receptor beta chains drawn from one sample of a study of cytomegalovirus exposure and HLA in healthy donors. Measured with immunoSEQ multiplex PCR; TCRdb has only the in-frame clones, and not every one. The sample holds about 260,000 clones; roughly two thirds are singletons and the top ten take under 3%. Sequencing was done on a sample of PBMCs. All receptors come from a female donor in good health and CMV-seronegative. Both conserved end residues are part of each CDR3. A D gene is named only where the DNA matches it firmly. Rows may omit the clone size; those that give it use once, few, many or a size class.

clone size	V gene	D gene	J gene	CDR3 DNA	CDR3 protein
NA	TRBV11-2	NA	TRBJ2-5	TGTGCCAGCAGCCCAAGGCCCGGCTATGGAGGGGAGACCCAGTACTTC	CASSPRPGYGGETQYF
NA	TRBV5-1	TRBD1	TRBJ2-7	TGCGCCAGCAGCAGCGCCGGCGGGACAGGGGACTCCTACGAGCAGTACTTC	CASSSAGGTGDSYEQYF
NA	TRBV10-3	NA	TRBJ1-3	TGTGCCATCAGTGCCGGGACAACCTCTGGAAACACCATATATTTT	CAISAGTTSGNTIYF
NA	TRBV5-1	TRBD2	TRBJ2-7	TGCGCCAGCAGCTGGGGACTAGCGGGAGTTGTCTACGAGCAGTACTTC	CASSWGLAGVVYEQYF
NA	TRBV19	TRBD2	TRBJ2-7	TGTGCCAGTAGCGATAGCGGGAGAACCTACGAGCAGTACTTC	CASSDSGRTYEQYF
NA	TRBV27	TRBD2	TRBJ2-5	TGTGCCAGCAGTCACCGACCTATACTAGCGGGGGGGAAAGAGACCCAGTACTTC	CASSHRPILAGGKETQYF
NA	TRBV2	TRBD1	TRBJ1-5	TGTGCCGGAGGACAGGGAATGCGGCCCCAGCATTTT	CAGGQGMRPQHF
NA	TRBV5-6	TRBD2	TRBJ2-2	TGTGCCAGCAGCTTGGGACTAGCGGGAGTAACCGGGGAGCTGTTTTTT	CASSLGLAGVTGELFF
NA	TRBV5-6	TRBD1	TRBJ2-7	TGTGCCAGCAGCTTCACCCGGACAGGGGGCTACGAGCAGTACTTC	CASSFTRTGGYEQYF
NA	TRBV7-3	NA	TRBJ2-1	TGTGCCAGCAGCTTACAGGCTAGCGTTTCCTCCTACAATGAGCAGTTCTTC	CASSLQASVSSYNEQFF
NA	TRBV7-9	TRBD2	TRBJ2-7	TGTGCCAGCAGCTCGAATCTAGCGGGAGCCTACGAGCAGTACTTC	CASSSNLAGAYEQYF
NA	TRBV10-3	TRBD2	TRBJ2-7	TGTGCCATCAGCCCTACTAGCGTGTACGAGCAGTACTTC	CAISPTSVYEQYF
once	TRBV6-1	NA	TRBJ1-1	TGTGCCAGCAGTGAGGAAGGGGGAGGGAACGCTTTCTTT	CASSEEGGGNAFF
NA	TRBV28	NA	TRBJ2-7	TGTGCCAGCAGTCCCTTACAGGGAATCGGGTACGAGCAGTACTTC	CASSPLQGIGYEQYF
NA	TRBV5-1	TRBD2	TRBJ2-7	TGCGCCAGCAGCCTTGGCGGGACTAGCGGTACCCACGAGCAGTACTTC	CASSLGGTSGTHEQYF
NA	TRBV13	TRBD1	TRBJ1-1	TGTGCCAGCAGCAGGACAGGGGGCGGCACTGAAGCTTTCTTT	CASSRTGGGTEAFF
NA	TRBV28	TRBD1	TRBJ2-5	TGTGCCAGCAGTGACAGGGGGAGAGGGCCTCAAGAGACCCAGTACTTC	CASSDRGRGPQETQYF
NA	TRBV7-2	NA	TRBJ1-4	TGTGCCAGCAGTACCCGCGGGAGGGGACTGTTTTTT	CASSTRGRGLFF
NA	TRBV19	NA	TRBJ2-1	TGTGCCAGCTCTCCCGGCGGGGCATGGAATGAGCAGTTCTTC	CASSPGGAWNEQFF